This TCR beta chain is drawn from a study of blood T cell repertoires in COVID-19. Study information: Sources were T cells, B-cell-depleted T cells, or PBMCs; the material itself was cDNA or gDNA.

Germline lookup yields CDR1 MNHNS and CDR2 SASEGT. There are 17 residues in the CDR3. J gave up 7 bases and V 4 bases, and 12 bases lay outside the gene matches. Per the original data handling: Reference gene primer amplification gave nucleated cell count estimates. Clones were read by immunoSEQ multiplex PCR, and TCRdb kept only the in-frame ones, dropping some. V and J calls and clone size are as listed in that table; D and trimming were resolved from the DNA. The sample contains 50,000 to 65,000 clones, about 86% of which appear only once. This clone is a singleton in its sample. The receptor's source is a human donor in a cohort sampled during active COVID-19. The V gene is TRBV6-1, the J gene TRBJ2-1; 11 nucleotides line up with TRBD2. Sequencing was carried out using peripheral blood. CDR3 region: CASSVSITSGSGNEQFF. CDR3 DNA sequence: TGTGCCAGCAGTGTTTCTATAACTAGCGGGAGTGGAAATGAGCAGTTCTTC.